This TCR beta chain was obtained from a study of early T cells in non-severe SARS-CoV-2 infection. The library protocol tagged individual cDNA molecules with unique molecular identifiers. TCRdb reprocessed the 5' RACE reads with MiXCR, giving one entry per CDR3 protein. The repertoire includes under 85,000 distinct CDR3 sequences, around 11% of them detected once, and more than 5.5% sits in the top ten. With regard to this clonotype: Its antigen is currently unknown.

Findings and limits, study-wide: VDJdb-based annotation leaned toward anti-spike CD8 responses and missed private and CD4 specificities.

This CDR3 has 13 amino acids. Germline lookup yields CDR1 SGHTA and CDR2 FQGNSA. The V end lost 10 bases, the J end lost 6 bases, and 18 bases lay between the germline ends. This sequence joins TRBV7-2 and TRBJ2-5; no clear D. This sequence originates from an adult who was a healthcare worker with PCR-confirmed SARS-CoV-2 infection or an uninfected control (not recorded which). Sequenced input: whole blood. The CDR3 reads CATRAGPGKTQYF. The CDR3 DNA follows: TGTGCCACCCGGGCCGGGCCGGGCAAGACCCAGTACTTC.